This TCR beta chain came from a study of OX40 agonist ivuxolimab in advanced cancers. Overall study: The treatment was a fully human IgG2 OX40 agonist, ivuxolimab. The dose-escalation cohort was around 83% male, with a mean age of around 60 years, ranging about 23 to 90. General study results and limits: With doses of 0.1-3.0 mg/kg, partial responders showed among the lowest clonal expansion.

Samples were taken at baseline and on day 1 of cycles 4 and 7. Sequencing used immunoSEQ multiplex PCR; TCRdb keeps in-frame clones, though not all of them. The repertoire consists of roughly 41,000 clones, with 86% occurring once and the leading ten covering about 12%. A remark on this clone: Its cognate antigen is unknown.

The V gene's germline CDR1 is SGHAT and CDR2 FQDESV (reference sequence). The CDR3 has 16 residues. Germline trimming cut 5 bases from V and 5 bases from J; bases unmatched to any gene: 11. The chain recombines TRBV11-1 with TRBJ2-1; TRBD2 agrees at 8 bases. The clonotype was recovered from an adult with an advanced solid tumor such as melanoma, head and neck, liver or kidney cancer. This specimen consisted of CD4+ or CD8+ T cells sorted from blood, obtained in a trial of the OX40 agonist ivuxolimab. The CDR3 DNA sequence: TGTGCCAGCAGCACGAGGGGACTAGTAGGGAACAATGAGCAGTTCTTC. It encodes CASSTRGLVGNNEQFF. Using reference TRBV11-1 and TRBJ2-1 for the parts outside the CDR3, the full variable domain is EAEVAQSPRYKITEKSQAVAFWCDPISGHATLYWYRQILGQGPELLVQFQDESVVDDSQLPKDRFSAERLKGVDSTLKIQPAELGDSAMYLCASSTRGLVGNNEQFFGPGTRLTVL.